This T cell receptor beta chain was retrieved from a study of cytomegalovirus exposure and HLA in healthy donors. A multiplex PCR was run with 60 Vbeta primers and 13 Jbeta primers. The assay was immunoSEQ multiplex PCR, and TCRdb's table has in-frame clones only and misses some. The sample consists of 200,000 to 250,000 clones, 82% of them appearing once. Trimming at V came to 0 bases and at J to 1 base, leaving 4 bases not matched to a gene. Germline loops: CDR1 LGHNA, CDR2 YSLEER. This CDR3 region has 16 residues. The source is a woman aged 40 to 55 in good health and CMV-seropositive. The specimen sequenced was PBMCs. V gene TRBV4-3 combines with J gene TRBJ2-7, with TRBD2 matching over 9 bases. CDR3 sequence: CASSQDASGVSYEQYF. The CDR3, as DNA: TGCGCCAGCAGCCAAGATGCTAGCGGGGTGTCCTACGAGCAGTACTTC.